This entry describes one T cell receptor (beta chain). The antigen is unknown. A multiplex PCR was run with 60 Vbeta primers and 13 Jbeta primers. Original analysis: A follow-up analysis tallied tens of millions of unique TCR beta chains, roughly 10 million shared. The assay was immunoSEQ multiplex PCR, and TCRdb's table has in-frame clones only and misses some. The V and J calls and clone size are taken from that table; D and trimming were inferred from the DNA. This table holds about 89,000 clones, around 85% found once. The record originates from a study of cytomegalovirus exposure and HLA in healthy donors. Whole-study results and caveats: An analysis that came later showed most CMV-associated TCR beta chains appearing HLA-restricted. A missense variant in DCLRE1C was later tied to TCR beta V- and J-gene trimming.

The CDR3 runs to 13 residues. Germline V CDR1 and CDR2: SGHVS, FQNEAQ. V was pared by 3 bases and J by 4 bases, with 10 bases between. The source material was PBMCs. The chain uses TRBV7-8 and TRBJ2-7; possible D gene TRBD2, 7 bases. The receptor comes from a man aged 35 to 55 in good health and CMV-seropositive. This chain's CDR3 is CASSFGGAYEQYF. CDR3 nucleotide sequence: TGTGCCAGCAGCTTTGGGGGGGCGTACGAGCAGTACTTC.